The T cell receptor beta chain under discussion was sequenced for a study of shared clonotypes between healthy human individuals. When samples were unsorted, roughly 100 million PBMCs were used for genomic DNA. Template amounts of roughly 300 ng DNA, tens of thousands of T cell genomes, were employed in unsorted PBMC replicate PCRs. Spread over ten immunoSEQ deep assay plates, unsorted PBMC DNA underwent sequencing. In the original processing: Without quality scores, immunoSEQ junctional reads could not be filtered like full-length reads. TCRdb's copy holds only in-frame clones and misses some; the assay was immunoSEQ multiplex PCR. That table furnishes V, J and clone size, whereas the DNA furnished D and trimming. The sample carries hundreds of thousands of clones, 70% to 80% recorded once. The V gene's germline CDR1 is ENHRY and CDR2 SYGVKD. The ends lost 4 bases at V and 2 bases at J; junction bases unmatched: 2. The CDR3 is 14 amino acids.

Sequenced material: PBMCs. The V call is TRBV10-3, the J call TRBJ2-4; 7 nucleotides line up with TRBD2. The receptor comes from a woman aged 40 to 55 in good health. Some clones in this sample may be carry-over from other donors' samples. The CDR3 sequence: CAISGEGSKNIQYF. Written as DNA, the CDR3 is TGTGCCATCAGTGGGGAGGGGTCCAAAAACATTCAGTACTTC.